Listed below are T cell receptor beta chains from one sample, sequenced in a study of siplizumab effects on memory and regulatory T cells. Generated by immunoSEQ multiplex PCR, the TCRdb table keeps only in-frame clones and is missing some. Of approximately 60,000 clones in the sample, 70% to 80% were seen once. Sequencing used memory CD4+ T cells sorted from blood. The receptors stem from a human donor in good health. The CDR3 runs from the conserved cysteine through the conserved F or W. The D gene is left open where the match is weak. Not all rows give a size; the values are once, few, many and, for expanded clones, a class.

j_gene	abundance	d_gene	v_gene	CDR3aa	CDR3nt
TRBJ2-3	NA	TRBD2	TRBV10-3	CAISTSGGVTDTQYF	TGTGCCATCTCTACTAGCGGGGGTGTCACAGATACGCAGTATTTT
TRBJ1-2	NA	TRBD1	TRBV14	CASSLGQGGSLWSYTF	TGTGCCAGCAGCCTAGGACAGGGGGGATCCCTATGGAGCTACACCTTC
TRBJ2-5	NA	NA	TRBV5-6	CASSLRYQETQYF	TGTGCCAGCAGCTTACGGTACCAAGAGACCCAGTACTTC
TRBJ1-2	NA	NA	TRBV5-1	CASSLGANYGYTF	TGCGCCAGCAGCTTGGGCGCTAACTATGGCTACACCTTC
TRBJ1-1	NA	NA	TRBV7-3	CASSPQWGTEAFF	TGTGCCAGCAGCCCCCAATGGGGCACTGAAGCTTTCTTT
TRBJ1-6	NA	NA	TRBV12-5	CASGGAANSPLHF	TGTGCTAGTGGTGGGGCAGCTAATTCACCCCTCCACTTT
TRBJ1-1	NA	NA	TRBV6-6	CASSYSRTTEAFF	TGTGCCAGCAGTTACTCTCGCACCACTGAAGCTTTCTTT
TRBJ1-3	once	NA	TRBV11-2	CASSPRTLPSGNTIYF	TGTGCCAGCAGCCCGCGGACACTTCCCTCTGGAAACACCATATATTTT
TRBJ2-7	NA	NA	TRBV7-9	CASSLDLGRDKRSSYEQYF	TGTGCCAGCAGCTTAGACTTAGGGAGGGACAAAAGGAGCTCCTACGAGCAGTACTTC
TRBJ1-1	NA	NA	TRBV6-5	CASSDRGYGEAFF	TGTGCCAGCAGCGACCGGGGTTACGGTGAAGCTTTCTTT
TRBJ2-2	NA	TRBD2	TRBV5-4	CASSLAGINTGELFF	TGTGCCAGCAGCTTAGCGGGGATAAACACCGGGGAGCTGTTTTTT
TRBJ1-1	NA	NA	TRBV5-1	CASSPQGIQTEAFF	TGCGCCAGCAGCCCACAGGGAATTCAGACTGAAGCTTTCTTT
TRBJ2-4	NA	NA	TRBV13	CASSLQGGKNIQYF	TGTGCCAGCAGCTTGCAGGGGGGCAAAAACATTCAGTACTTC
TRBJ2-5	NA	NA	TRBV5-1	CASTRDPSAQTQYF	TGCGCCAGCACCCGGGACCCGAGTGCGCAGACCCAGTACTTC
TRBJ2-7	NA	TRBD1	TRBV5-4	CASSAGTDRYEQYF	TGTGCCAGCAGCGCCGGGACAGACCGCTACGAGCAGTACTTC
TRBJ1-3	NA	NA	TRBV5-4	CASSLDSSSSGNTIYF	TGTGCCAGCAGCTTGGATTCCTCTAGCTCTGGAAACACCATATATTTT
TRBJ2-7	NA	NA	TRBV6-5	CASRMTKDGTYEQYF	TGTGCCAGCAGAATGACTAAGGACGGAACCTACGAGCAGTACTTC
TRBJ2-3	NA	TRBD1	TRBV5-5	CASSNRQGAAGTDTQYF	TGTGCCAGCAGCAATAGACAGGGGGCGGCGGGCACAGATACGCAGTATTTT
TRBJ2-1	NA	TRBD2	TRBV4-1	CASSQDILTYSGDEQFF	TGCGCCAGCAGCCAAGATATACTTACTTATAGCGGGGATGAGCAGTTCTTC